The T cell receptor beta chain described here comes from a study of control samples from healthy donors and cancer patients. Only in-frame clones appear in the TCRdb table, and some are missing; sequencing was by immunoSEQ multiplex PCR. The sample carries about 85,000 clones, less than 95% recorded once. The TCR was taken from a woman in her late teens or twenties in good health. The sequenced sample consisted of blood.

The CDR3 sequence is CASSLASGGSRSYEQYF. In DNA form, the CDR3 reads TGTGCCAGCAGCTTGGCTAGCGGGGGGAGCCGCTCCTACGAGCAGTACTTC. V and J are TRBV7-3 and TRBJ2-7; 11 nucleotides agree with TRBD2. The ends lost 3 bases at V and 0 bases at J; junction bases unmatched: 7. This CDR3 contains 17 residues. Germline values: CDR1 SGHTA, CDR2 FQGTGA. The whole variable domain, remainder taken from reference TRBV7-3 and TRBJ2-7, is GAGVSQTPSNKVTEKGKYVELRCDPISGHTALYWYRQSLGQGPEFLIYFQGTGAADDSGLPNDRFFAVRPEGSVSTLKIQRTERGDSAVYLCASSLASGGSRSYEQYFGPGTRLTVT.